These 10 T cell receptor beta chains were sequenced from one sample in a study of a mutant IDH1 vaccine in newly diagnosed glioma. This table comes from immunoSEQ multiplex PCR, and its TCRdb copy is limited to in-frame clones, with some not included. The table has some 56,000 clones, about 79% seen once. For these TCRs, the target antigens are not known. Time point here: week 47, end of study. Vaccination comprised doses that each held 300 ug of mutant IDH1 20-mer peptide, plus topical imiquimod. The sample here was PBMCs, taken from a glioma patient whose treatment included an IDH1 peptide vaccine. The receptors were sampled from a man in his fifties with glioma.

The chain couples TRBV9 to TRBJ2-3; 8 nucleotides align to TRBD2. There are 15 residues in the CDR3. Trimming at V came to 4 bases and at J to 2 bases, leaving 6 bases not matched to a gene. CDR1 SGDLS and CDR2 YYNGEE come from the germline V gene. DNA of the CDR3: TGTGCCAGCAGCTACATAGCGGGGTCCACAGATACGCAGTATTTT. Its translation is CASSYIAGSTDTQYF.

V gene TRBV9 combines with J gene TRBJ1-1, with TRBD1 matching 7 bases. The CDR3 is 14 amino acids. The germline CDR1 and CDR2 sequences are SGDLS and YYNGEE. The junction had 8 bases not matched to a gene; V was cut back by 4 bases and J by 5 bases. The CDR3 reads CASSLTGAGTEAFF. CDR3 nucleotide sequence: TGTGCCAGCAGCCTCACAGGGGCGGGAACTGAAGCTTTCTTT.

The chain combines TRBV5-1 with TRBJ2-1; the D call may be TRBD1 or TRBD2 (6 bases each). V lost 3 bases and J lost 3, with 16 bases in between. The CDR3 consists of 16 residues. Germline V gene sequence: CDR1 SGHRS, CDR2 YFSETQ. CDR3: CASSSGRGDLYNEQFF. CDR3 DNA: TGCGCCAGCAGCTCCGGAAGGGGGGACCTCTACAATGAGCAGTTCTTC.

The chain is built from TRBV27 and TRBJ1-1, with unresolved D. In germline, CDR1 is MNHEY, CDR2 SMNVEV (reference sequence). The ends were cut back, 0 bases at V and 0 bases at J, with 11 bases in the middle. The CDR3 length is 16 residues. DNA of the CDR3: TGTGCCAGCAGTTTATCGACGGGGTTTTTGAACACTGAAGCTTTCTTT. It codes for CASSLSTGFLNTEAFF.

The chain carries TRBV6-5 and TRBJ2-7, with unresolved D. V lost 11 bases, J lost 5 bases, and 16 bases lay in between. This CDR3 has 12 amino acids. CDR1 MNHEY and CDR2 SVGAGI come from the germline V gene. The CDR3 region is CACKGSLNEQYF. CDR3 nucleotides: TGTGCCTGTAAGGGTAGCTTGAACGAGCAGTACTTC.

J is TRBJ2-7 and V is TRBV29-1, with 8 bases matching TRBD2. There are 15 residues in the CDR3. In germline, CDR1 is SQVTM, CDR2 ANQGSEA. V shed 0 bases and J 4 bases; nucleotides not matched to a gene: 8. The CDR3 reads CSVEEAFGGEYEQYF. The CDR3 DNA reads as TGCAGCGTTGAAGAGGCCTTCGGGGGGGAGTACGAGCAGTACTTC.

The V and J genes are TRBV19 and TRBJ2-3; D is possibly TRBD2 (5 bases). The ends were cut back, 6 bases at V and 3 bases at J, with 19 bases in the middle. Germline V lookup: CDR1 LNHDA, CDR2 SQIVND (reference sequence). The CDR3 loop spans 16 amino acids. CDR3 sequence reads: CASSQRLLEKTDTQYF. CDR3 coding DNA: TGTGCCAGTAGCCAACGACTACTGGAAAAAACAGATACGCAGTATTTT.

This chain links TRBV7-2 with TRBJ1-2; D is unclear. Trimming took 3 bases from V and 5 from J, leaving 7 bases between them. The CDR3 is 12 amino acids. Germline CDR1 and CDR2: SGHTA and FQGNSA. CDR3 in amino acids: CASSFLAYGYTF. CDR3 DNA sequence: TGTGCCAGCAGCTTCCTAGCATATGGCTACACCTTC.

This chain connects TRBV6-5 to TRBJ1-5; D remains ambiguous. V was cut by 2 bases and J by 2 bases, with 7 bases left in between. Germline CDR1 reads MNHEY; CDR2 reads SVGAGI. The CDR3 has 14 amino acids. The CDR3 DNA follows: TGTGCCAGCAGTTACAGGTTGGGCAATCAGCCCCAGCATTTT. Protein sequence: CASSYRLGNQPQHF.

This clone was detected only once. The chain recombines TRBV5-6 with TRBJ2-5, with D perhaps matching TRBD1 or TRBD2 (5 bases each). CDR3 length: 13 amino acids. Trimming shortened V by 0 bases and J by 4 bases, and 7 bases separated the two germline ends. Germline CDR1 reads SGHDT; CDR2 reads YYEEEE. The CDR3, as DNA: TGTGCCAGCAGCTTGGCAGGGACAGAGACCCAGTACTTC. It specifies CASSLAGTETQYF.